The source of this T cell receptor beta chain is a study of blood T cell repertoires in COVID-19. As for the study in general: COVID-19 samples, acute and convalescent, were from the United States, Italy and Spain.

The CDR3 is 13 amino acids. V lost 4 bases, J lost 3 bases, and 9 bases lay in between. The germline CDR1 and CDR2 sequences are LGHDT and YNNKEL (reference sequence). TCRdb keeps only in-frame clones here, not all; method: immunoSEQ multiplex PCR. This table holds 330,000 or so clones, more than 75% found once. The receptor comes from a woman aged 30 to 39 who had recovered from COVID-19. This chain links TRBV3-1 (or the pseudogene TRBV3-2) with TRBJ1-2, with a tentative D call TRBD1 (6 bases). Sequencing input: PBMCs or T cells enriched from blood (not recorded which). The CDR3: CASSLTGDYGYTF. The CDR3 region has the DNA TGTGCCAGCAGCCTGACAGGCGACTATGGCTACACCTTC.